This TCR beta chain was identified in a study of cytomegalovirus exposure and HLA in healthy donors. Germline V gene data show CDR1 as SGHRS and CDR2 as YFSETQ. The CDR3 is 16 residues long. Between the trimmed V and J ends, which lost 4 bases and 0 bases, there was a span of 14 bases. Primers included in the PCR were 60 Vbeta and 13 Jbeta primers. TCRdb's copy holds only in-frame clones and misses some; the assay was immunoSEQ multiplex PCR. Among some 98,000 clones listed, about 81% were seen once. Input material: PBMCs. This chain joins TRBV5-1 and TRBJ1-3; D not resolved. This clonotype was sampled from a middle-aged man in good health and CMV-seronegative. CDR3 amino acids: CASSPREAASGNTIYF. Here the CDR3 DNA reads TGCGCCAGCAGCCCCAGAGAGGCAGCCTCTGGAAACACCATATATTTT.